These 21 T cell receptor beta chains were sequenced from one sample in a study of spatial heterogeneity in lung cancer. Study-level findings and limits: Intratumoral expanded alpha and beta TCR counts were found to track tumor mutation counts.

MiXCR, run by TCRdb on the 5' RACE reads, gives a single entry per CDR3 protein. The table has approximately 18,000 distinct CDR3 sequences, roughly a tenth seen once. For these receptors, no antigen is known. Time point meaning: sample taken at primary tumor resection. The specimen was lung tumor tissue, collected at surgery. These receptors originate from a female donor with early-stage non-small cell lung cancer.

Ten or more counts support this clonotype. This beta chain slipped into a library made for alpha chains as a stray read, so its size is not meaningful. Here the CDR3 DNA reads TGCGCCAGCAGTGTAGCGGGCCCCACAGATACGCAGTATTTT. Encoded protein: CASSVAGPTDTQYF. The V call is TRBV5-1, the J call TRBJ2-3; 7 bases agree with TRBD2. CDR3 length equals 14 residues. J was trimmed by 2 bases and V by 5 bases; bases with no gene match: 5. The germline gives CDR1 SGHRS, CDR2 YFSETQ. Full variable domain (rest looked up from reference TRBV5-1 and TRBJ2-3): KAGVTQTPRYLIKTRGQQVTLSCSPISGHRSVSWYQQTPGQGLQFLFEYFSETQRNKGNFPGRFSGRQFSNSRSEMNVSTLELGDSALYLCASSVAGPTDTQYFGPGTRLTVL.

The table lists this clonotype with many counts. For a library built for alpha chains, this beta chain is a stray read; little rests on its size. CDR3: CSAAQGQETQYF. The CDR3 nucleotides read TGCAGCGCTGCACAAGGTCAAGAGACCCAGTACTTC. This chain links TRBV29-1 with TRBJ2-5; the D is unclear. This CDR3 is 12 amino acids long. V was trimmed by 7 bases and J by 2 bases, leaving 11 bases between them. Germline CDR1 and CDR2: SQVTM and ANQGSEA. Drawing the rest from reference TRBV29-1 and TRBJ2-5, the complete variable domain is SAVISQKPSRDICQRGTSLTIQCQVDSQVTMMFWYRQQPGQSLTLIATANQGSEATYESGFVIDKFPISRPNLTFSTLTVSNMSPEDSSIYLCSAAQGQETQYFGPGTRLLVL.

This clonotype showed up many times. The library was prepared for alpha chains; this beta chain is a stray read, so its frequency means little. This chain links TRBV5-1 with TRBJ1-5, with D maybe TRBD1 (5 bases). Per germline, CDR1 SGHRS and CDR2 YFSETQ. The CDR3 extends over 15 amino acids. V was cut by 0 bases and J by 3 bases, with 10 bases left in between. CDR3 loop: CASSLDRGSNQPQHF. DNA for the CDR3: TGCGCCAGCAGCTTGGATAGGGGTTCCAATCAGCCCCAGCATTTT.

With respect to this clonotype: In a library made to pick up alpha chains, this beta chain is a stray read with a size that means little. The rearrangement links TRBV6-1 to TRBJ1-2; TRBD1 agrees at 10 bases. Per germline, CDR1 MNHNS and CDR2 SASEGT. The CDR3 contains 14 residues. V was clipped by 6 bases and J by 8 bases; unmatched bases: 9. CDR3 sequence (DNA): TGTGCCAGCAGATCCGGGACAGGGGTACTGGGCTACACCTTC. Translated: CASRSGTGVLGYTF.

This clonotype was counted between two and nine times. Since it is a stray read in a library aimed at alpha chains, this beta chain has a size that is not meaningful. This sequence joins TRBV6-1 and TRBJ1-2, with 10 bases lining up with TRBD1. The junction had 10 bases not matched to a gene; V was cut back by 4 bases and J by 2 bases. Per the germline V gene, CDR1 is MNHNS and CDR2 is SASEGT. This CDR3 region has 17 residues. Written as DNA, the CDR3 is TGTGCCAGCAGTGGACCGATGCCGGGACAGGGGAACTATGGCTACACCTTC. Residues: CASSGPMPGQGNYGYTF.

This clonotype came up many times. Since it is a stray read in a library aimed at alpha chains, this beta chain has a size that is not meaningful. This chain connects TRBV4-2 to TRBJ1-1; D may be TRBD1 (5 bases). CDR3 size: 13 residues. Trimming left V 11 bases short and J 1 base short, with 14 bases between. Germline V gene lookup returns CDR1 LGHNA and CDR2 YNFKEQ. Here the CDR3 reads CADPGERNTEAFF. As DNA, the CDR3 is TGTGCCGATCCGGGGGAGAGGAACACTGAAGCTTTCTTT.

Only a few counts were recorded for this clonotype. The library was built for alpha chains, so this beta chain is an off-target read and its size means little. CDR3 in amino acids: CASSSLYRERGNTIYF. The CDR3 region has the DNA TGTGCCAGCAGCAGTCTATACAGGGAACGTGGAAACACCATATATTTT. V is TRBV21-1 and J is TRBJ1-3; TRBD1 reflects the table's D call only, with no check against the DNA. TRBV21-1 is described as a pseudogene. The CDR3 has 16 amino acids.

This clonotype has a count of ten or more. The library was prepared for alpha chains; this beta chain is a stray read, so its frequency means little. This chain joins TRBV9 and TRBJ1-1, with D hard to call. V was trimmed by 3 bases and J by 4 bases, leaving 10 bases between them. Germline V gene sequence: CDR1 SGDLS, CDR2 YYNGEE. The CDR3 spans 13 residues. The DNA for the CDR3 is TGTGCCAGCAGCGCTCGAGGAAGCACTGAAGCTTTCTTT. Translation: CASSARGSTEAFF.

The sample holds many counts of this clonotype. This beta chain is an off-target read within a library intended for alpha chains, so its frequency means little. The V call is TRBV7-9, the J call TRBJ2-1, with 15 positions matching TRBD2. Germline assignment: CDR1 SEHNR and CDR2 FQNEAQ (reference sequence). CDR3 length: 17 residues. V dropped 5 bases and J dropped 10; count of bases not matched to a gene: 12. The CDR3 region has the DNA TGTGCCAGCAGCCCACTCGGACTAGCGGGGGGGTCCCGAGAGCAGTTCTTC. Protein product: CASSPLGLAGGSREQFF. Together with reference TRBV7-9 and TRBJ2-1, the CDR3 gives the full variable domain: DTGVSQNPRHKITKRGQNVTFRCDPISEHNRLYWYRQTLGQGPEFLTYFQNEAQLEKSRLLSDRFSAERPKGSFSTLEIQRTEQGDSAMYLCASSPLGLAGGSREQFFGPGTRLTVL.

This clonotype was counted at least ten times. The size of this beta chain means little, since it is a stray read in a library made for alpha chains. The CDR3 DNA reads as TGTGCCAGCAGCCTTGGGGGGGTCGCTGATAATTCACCCCTCCACTTT. It encodes CASSLGGVADNSPLHF. The chain recombines TRBV9 with TRBJ1-6; TRBD1 might be the D (5 bases). The germline gives CDR1 SGDLS, CDR2 YYNGEE. This CDR3 spans 16 amino acids. The V gene lost 4 bases and the J gene lost 5 bases, with 16 bases spanning the gap.

This clonotype was counted at least ten times. This beta chain is a stray read from a library made for alpha chains; its abundance is not meaningful. The gene calls are TRBV7-3 and TRBJ2-3, with unresolved D. The germline V gene encodes CDR1 SGHTA and CDR2 FQGTGA. The V gene lost 4 bases and the J gene lost 2 bases, with 10 bases spanning the gap. This CDR3 region has 14 residues. The CDR3 sequence is CASSSDSATDTQYF. CDR3 coding DNA: TGTGCCAGCAGCTCAGACTCCGCCACAGATACGCAGTATTTT.

The sample holds many counts of this clonotype. For a library built for alpha chains, this beta chain is a stray read; little rests on its size. The CDR3 DNA reads TGTGCCAGCAGCCAACAGCGGGGGCCCTCGGATACGCAGTATTTT. Amino acids: CASSQQRGPSDTQYF. The rearrangement links TRBV3-1 to TRBJ2-3, with TRBD2 identical over 8 bases. This CDR3 comprises 15 residues. Trimming took 2 bases from V and 6 from J; bases not matched to a gene: 7. The germline CDR1 and CDR2 sequences are LGHDT and YNNKEL (reference sequence).

This clonotype is medium-sized within its sample. This beta chain lies outside the target of a library built for alpha chains; its clone size means little. The chain joins TRBV5-1 to TRBJ2-5; 11 bases map to TRBD2. After removal of 4 bases from V and 2 bases from J, the junction contained 7 bases not matched to a gene. CDR1 and CDR2 (germline): SGHRS, YFSETQ. The length of the CDR3 is 16 residues. Here the CDR3 reads CASSVTGTSGQETQYF. The CDR3 nucleotides read TGCGCCAGCAGCGTAACCGGGACTAGCGGACAAGAGACCCAGTACTTC.

This clonotype counts as medium-sized. In a library made to pick up alpha chains, this beta chain is a stray read with a size that means little. The genes are TRBV7-2 and TRBJ2-7; no reliable D call. The V gene lost 1 base and the J gene lost 4 bases, with 8 bases spanning the gap. Germline V CDR1 and CDR2: SGHTA, FQGNSA. The CDR3 is 13 residues long. The CDR3 reads CASSLESRYEQYF. DNA for the CDR3: TGTGCCAGCAGCTTAGAATCGCGATACGAGCAGTACTTC.

This clonotype was recorded a few times. In a library made to pick up alpha chains, this beta chain is a stray read with a size that means little. J is TRBJ1-6 and V is TRBV7-3; 8 nucleotides line up with TRBD1. The CDR3 loop spans 18 amino acids. The V segment lost 5 bases and the J segment 6 bases; nucleotides outside the gene matches: 15. Germline V gene data show CDR1 as SGHTA and CDR2 as FQGTGA. CDR3 residues: CASSPHSRWTGSNSPLHF. The DNA of the CDR3 is TGTGCCAGCAGCCCTCACAGTCGGTGGACAGGGTCTAATTCACCCCTCCACTTT.

Regarding this clonotype: The library was built for alpha chains, so this beta chain is an off-target read and its size means little. The rearrangement uses TRBV7-2 and TRBJ2-3; TRBD2 matches at 13 bases. The CDR3 covers 16 residues. Germline trimming cut 0 bases from V and 10 bases from J; bases unmatched to any gene: 7. Germline loops: CDR1 SGHTA, CDR2 FQGNSA. CDR3 in DNA: TGTGCCAGCAGCTTAGCGACCGGGACTAGCGGGGTTGCGCAGTATTTT. Protein: CASSLATGTSGVAQYF.

This clonotype was observed at least ten times. With the library built for alpha chains, this beta chain is off target and its frequency is not meaningful. The CDR3 here is CASTRGPSTGELFF. The CDR3 nucleotides read TGTGCCAGCACAAGGGGGCCCAGCACCGGGGAGCTGTTTTTT. This chain connects TRBV9 to TRBJ2-2; 7 bases match TRBD1. The CDR3 extends over 14 amino acids. CDR1 is SGDLS and CDR2 is YYNGEE in the germline V gene. The V gene end was trimmed by 6 bases and the J gene end by 4 bases; junction bases not matched to a gene: 6.

This clonotype was observed many times. This beta chain slipped into a library made for alpha chains as a stray read, so its size is not meaningful. The chain couples TRBV5-5 to TRBJ1-4, with TRBD1 matching 11 bases. The CDR3 totals 15 residues. CDR1 and CDR2 from the germline V gene are SGHKS and YYEKEE (reference sequence). V dropped 3 bases and J dropped 8; count of bases not matched to a gene: 6. CDR3 DNA sequence: TGTGCCAGCAGCTCGGGGAGGACAGGGGGCGAAAAACTGTTTTTT. It translates to CASSSGRTGGEKLFF.

Concerning this clonotype: This beta chain is an off-target read within a library intended for alpha chains, so its frequency means little. The rearrangement joins TRBV20-1 to TRBJ1-2; 10 positions agree with TRBD1. This CDR3 has 13 residues. The V segment lost 5 bases and the J segment 8 bases; nucleotides outside the gene matches: 8. Per the germline V gene, CDR1 is DFQATT and CDR2 is SNEGSKA (reference sequence). The DNA for the CDR3 is TGCAGTGCTCTTGGACAGGGGGGTATCGGCTACACCTTC. The encoded protein is CSALGQGGIGYTF.

To note about this clonotype: The library was built for alpha chains, so this beta chain is an off-target read and its size means little. The V and J genes are TRBV4-2 and TRBJ2-7; D uncertain. There are 16 residues in the CDR3. Germline CDR1 and CDR2: LGHNA and YNFKEQ. Trimming took off 0 bases at V and 6 bases at J, with 18 bases between the two ends. DNA of the CDR3: TGTGCCAGCAGCCAAGAGAGTTCACTAACTTCCAGCGAGCAGTACTTC. This gives the protein CASSQESSLTSSEQYF.

This clonotype was found many times. This beta chain is a stray sequence in a library constructed for alpha chains; its clone size is not meaningful. V and J are TRBV10-3 and TRBJ1-4; D gene unclear. Germline V gene data show CDR1 as ENHRY and CDR2 as SYGVKD. The length of the CDR3 is 13 residues. V was shortened by 11 bases and J by 0 bases, with 10 bases between the two germline ends. CDR3 protein: CAASAATNEKLFF. In DNA form, the CDR3 reads TGTGCCGCAAGTGCCGCAACTAATGAAAAACTGTTTTTT.